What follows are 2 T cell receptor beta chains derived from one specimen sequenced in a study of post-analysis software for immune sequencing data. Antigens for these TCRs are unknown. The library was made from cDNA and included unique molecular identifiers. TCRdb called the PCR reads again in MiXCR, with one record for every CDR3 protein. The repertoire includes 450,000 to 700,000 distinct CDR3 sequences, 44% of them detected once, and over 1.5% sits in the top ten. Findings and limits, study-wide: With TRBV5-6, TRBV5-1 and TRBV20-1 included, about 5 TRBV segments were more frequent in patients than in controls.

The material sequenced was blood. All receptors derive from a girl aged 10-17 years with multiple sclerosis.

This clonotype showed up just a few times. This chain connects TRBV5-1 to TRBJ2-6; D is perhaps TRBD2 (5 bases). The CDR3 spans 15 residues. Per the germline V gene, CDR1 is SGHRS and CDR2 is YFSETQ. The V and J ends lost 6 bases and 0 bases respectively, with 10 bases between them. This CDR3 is CASNSGGSGANVLTF. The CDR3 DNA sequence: TGCGCCAGCAACTCCGGAGGCTCTGGGGCCAACGTCCTGACTTTC.

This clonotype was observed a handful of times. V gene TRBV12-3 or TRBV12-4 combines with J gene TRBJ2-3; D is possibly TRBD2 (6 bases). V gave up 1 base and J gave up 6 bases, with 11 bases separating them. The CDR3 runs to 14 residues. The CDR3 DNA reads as TGTGCCAGCAGTTTAGTCGGGAGAGAGGATACGCAGTATTTT. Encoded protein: CASSLVGREDTQYF.